This T cell receptor (beta chain) stems from a study of vaccination effects on CD4 cells after COVID-19. Background on the study: Expansion of antigen-specific CD4+ T cells with viral peptide pools was carried out by the ViraFEST assay before sequencing. Notes on the study in general: Of the vaccine-induced clones from healthy vaccinees, merely 1 of 255 recognized common cold coronaviruses as well. Substantial clonal contraction characterized both infection- and vaccine-induced clones late after vaccination.

After around nine days in culture, the CD4+ T cells were isolated. Half the medium was swapped for IL-2 medium on days 3 and 7. Generated by immunoSEQ multiplex PCR, the TCRdb table keeps only in-frame clones and is missing some. The top ten hold over 2.5% of the sample, which has tens of thousands of clones, about four fifths seen once. This clone has only a few counts. Its target is unknown. V lost 0 bases, J lost 1 base, and 9 bases lay in between. This CDR3 contains 15 residues. Germline lookup yields CDR1 MNHEY and CDR2 SVGAGI. The V and J genes are TRBV6-5 and TRBJ1-1, with D uncertain. The source is a human donor who received a COVID-19 vaccine. The specimen was CD4+ T cells from PBMCs cultured without peptide, collected before COVID-19 vaccination. The CDR3 DNA reads as TGTGCCAGCAGTTACTCAAGCCTGAAGAACACTGAAGCTTTCTTT. This codes for CASSYSSLKNTEAFF.